This TCR beta chain was retrieved from a study of Tregs in tolerant kidney transplant recipients. V shed 5 bases, J shed 3 bases, and the junction held 7 bases outside the gene matches. This CDR3 is built from 15 residues. Germline-derived CDR1 and CDR2 are SGHTA and FQGNSA. In the case of this clone: The antigen remains undetermined.

Study findings and constraints: Expanding Tregs on activated donor B cells appeared to best identify donor-specific TCRbeta clones. Few patients were studied, so findings need validation in larger groups.

Produced via immunoSEQ multiplex PCR; TCRdb's table is partial and in-frame only. The table lists 90,000 or so clones, about 92% of them singletons. The sequenced sample was CD8+ T cells from blood. The TCR sequence derives from a human donor in good health. The rearrangement uses TRBV7-2 and TRBJ1-1, with 9 bases fitting TRBD1. CDR3 sequence: CASSEEGQGDTEAFF. The DNA for the CDR3 is TGTGCCAGCAGCGAAGAGGGACAGGGTGACACTGAAGCTTTCTTT.